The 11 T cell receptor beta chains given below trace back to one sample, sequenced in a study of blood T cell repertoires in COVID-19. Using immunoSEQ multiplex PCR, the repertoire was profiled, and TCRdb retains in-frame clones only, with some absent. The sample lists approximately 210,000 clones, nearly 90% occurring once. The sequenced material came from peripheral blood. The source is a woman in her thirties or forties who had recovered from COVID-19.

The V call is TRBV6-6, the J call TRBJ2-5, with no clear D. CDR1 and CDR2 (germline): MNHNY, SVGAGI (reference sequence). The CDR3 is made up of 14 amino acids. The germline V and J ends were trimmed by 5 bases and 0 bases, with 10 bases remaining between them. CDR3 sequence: CASSQAGYQETQYF. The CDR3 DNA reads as TGTGCCAGCAGTCAGGCAGGATACCAAGAGACCCAGTACTTC.

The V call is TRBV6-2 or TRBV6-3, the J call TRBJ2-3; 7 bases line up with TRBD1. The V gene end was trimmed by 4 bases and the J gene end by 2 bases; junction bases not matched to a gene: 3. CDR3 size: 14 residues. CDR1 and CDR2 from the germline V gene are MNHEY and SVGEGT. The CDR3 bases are TGTGCCAGCAGTTTACAGGGGTCCACAGATACGCAGTATTTT. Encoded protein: CASSLQGSTDTQYF.

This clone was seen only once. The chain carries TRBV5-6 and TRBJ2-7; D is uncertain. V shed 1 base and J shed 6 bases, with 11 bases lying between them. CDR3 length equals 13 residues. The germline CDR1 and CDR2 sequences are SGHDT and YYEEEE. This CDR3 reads CASSLSGSGEQYF. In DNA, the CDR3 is TGTGCCAGCAGCTTGTCCGGGTCTGGCGAGCAGTACTTC.

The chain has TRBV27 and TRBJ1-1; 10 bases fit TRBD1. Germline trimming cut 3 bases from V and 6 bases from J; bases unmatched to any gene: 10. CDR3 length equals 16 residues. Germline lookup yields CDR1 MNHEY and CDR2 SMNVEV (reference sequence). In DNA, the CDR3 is TGTGCCAGCAGTTTTGGGACAGGGGTTGGCCGAGCTGAAGCTTTCTTT. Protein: CASSFGTGVGRAEAFF.

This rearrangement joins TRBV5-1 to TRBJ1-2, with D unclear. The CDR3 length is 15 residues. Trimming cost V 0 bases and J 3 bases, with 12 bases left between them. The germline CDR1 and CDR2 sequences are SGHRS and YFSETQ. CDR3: CASSLGSTADYGYTF. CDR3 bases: TGCGCCAGCAGCTTGGGGTCTACTGCGGACTATGGCTACACCTTC.

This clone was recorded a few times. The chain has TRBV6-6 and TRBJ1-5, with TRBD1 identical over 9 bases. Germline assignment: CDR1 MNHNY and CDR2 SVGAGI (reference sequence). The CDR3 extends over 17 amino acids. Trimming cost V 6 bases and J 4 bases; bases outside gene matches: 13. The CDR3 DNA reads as TGTGCCAGCAGGCGACGGGGACAGGGATCTACGAATCAGCCCCAGCATTTT. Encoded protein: CASRRRGQGSTNQPQHF.

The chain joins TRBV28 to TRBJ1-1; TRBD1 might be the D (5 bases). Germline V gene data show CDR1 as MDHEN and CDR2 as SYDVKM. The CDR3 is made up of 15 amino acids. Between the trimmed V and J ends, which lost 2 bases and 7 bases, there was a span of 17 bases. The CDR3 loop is CASSLNRVVQVEAFF. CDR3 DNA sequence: TGTGCCAGCAGTTTAAATAGGGTAGTACAGGTTGAAGCTTTCTTT.

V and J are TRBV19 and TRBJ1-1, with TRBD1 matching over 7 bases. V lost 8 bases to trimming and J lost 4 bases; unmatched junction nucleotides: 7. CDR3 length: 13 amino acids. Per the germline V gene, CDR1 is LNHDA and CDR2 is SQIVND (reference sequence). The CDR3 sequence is CASVLSGGTEAFF. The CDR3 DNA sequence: TGTGCCAGTGTCCTTTCAGGGGGCACTGAAGCTTTCTTT.

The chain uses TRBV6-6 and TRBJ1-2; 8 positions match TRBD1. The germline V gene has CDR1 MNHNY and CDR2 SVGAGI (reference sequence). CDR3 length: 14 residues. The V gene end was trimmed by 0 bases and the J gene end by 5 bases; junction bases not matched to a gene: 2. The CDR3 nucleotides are TGTGCCAGCAGTTACTCGACAGGGGTGTATGGCTACACCTTC. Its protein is CASSYSTGVYGYTF.

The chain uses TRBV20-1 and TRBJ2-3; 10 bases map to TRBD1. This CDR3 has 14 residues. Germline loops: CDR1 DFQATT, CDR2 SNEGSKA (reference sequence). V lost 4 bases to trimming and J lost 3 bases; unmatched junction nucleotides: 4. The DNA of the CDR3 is TGCAGTGCTATTGACAGGGGGCAAACAGATACGCAGTATTTT. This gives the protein CSAIDRGQTDTQYF.

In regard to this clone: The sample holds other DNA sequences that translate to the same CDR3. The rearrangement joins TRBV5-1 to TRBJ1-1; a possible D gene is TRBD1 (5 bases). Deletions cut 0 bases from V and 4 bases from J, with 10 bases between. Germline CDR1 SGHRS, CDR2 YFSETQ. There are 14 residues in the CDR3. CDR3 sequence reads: CASSLASGGTEAFF. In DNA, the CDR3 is TGCGCCAGCAGCTTGGCCTCGGGGGGCACTGAAGCTTTCTTT.